This paragraph covers one T cell receptor beta chain sequence. Its target is not known. This sample stems from a study of T cell repertoires in cytomegalovirus infection. Study summary: Carrying CMV and the relevant HLA type showed in public TCR beta signatures. Findings of the study overall: In two of eight donors, the top clonotype was HLA-C-restricted CMV-specific.

TCRdb fed the reads into MiXCR, producing one record per CDR3 protein. The data show about 160,000 distinct CDR3 sequences, about a fifth seen once. The sample in question was CD8+ T cells from cultured PBMCs, obtained from culture after CMV antigen stimulation. This receptor was taken from a human donor in good health (CMV status not recorded). Some clones in this sample may be carry-over from other donors' samples.

CDR3 protein: CASSQDPGTGEYEQYF. CDR3 in DNA: TGCGCCAGCAGCCAAGATCCCGGGACAGGGGAATACGAGCAGTACTTC. The chain has TRBV4-1 and TRBJ2-7; TRBD1 agrees at 10 bases. CDR3 length: 16 amino acids. Germline trimming cut 0 bases from V and 4 bases from J; bases unmatched to any gene: 6. The germline CDR1 and CDR2 sequences are MGHRA and YSYEKL.